The present T cell receptor (beta chain) was sequenced within a study of cytomegalovirus exposure and HLA in healthy donors. Findings and limits, study-wide: For TCR beta chains, V- and J-gene trimming was later linked to a missense DCLRE1C variant.

This clone was seen just once. Its antigen is as yet unknown. Both 60 Vbeta primers and 13 Jbeta primers went into the PCR. The method was immunoSEQ multiplex PCR; TCRdb's version includes in-frame clones alone and lacks a portion of them. The table has 150,000 to 200,000 clones, around 80% seen once. Germline loops: CDR1 SGHNT, CDR2 YENEEA. The junction had 4 bases not matched to a gene; V was cut back by 1 base and J by 2 bases. The CDR3 consists of 15 residues. The material sequenced was PBMCs. The chain couples TRBV11-3 to TRBJ2-5; TRBD2 agrees at 7 bases. The clonotype comes from a man aged 40-49 years in good health and CMV-seronegative. CDR3 sequence: CASSLGLADQETQYF. CDR3 DNA: TGTGCCAGCAGCTTAGGCCTAGCGGATCAAGAGACCCAGTACTTC.